This T cell receptor (beta chain) derives from a study of blood T cell repertoires in COVID-19. In the authors' methods: Reference gene primer amplification gave nucleated cell count estimates. Produced via immunoSEQ multiplex PCR; TCRdb's table is partial and in-frame only. The D gene and trimming were derived from the DNA, and the V and J assignments and clone size from that table. The sample consists of 270,000 or so clones, just under 90% of them appearing once. The CDR3 length is 12 residues. The V end lost 3 bases, the J end lost 10 bases, and 12 bases lay between the germline ends. Participant age was about 18 to 89 years, and participants resided in roughly 25 US areas.

The sample taken for sequencing was PBMCs or T cells enriched from blood (not recorded which). This sequence was found in a woman between 25 and 40 years old with acute COVID-19. V usage is TRBV12-3 or TRBV12-4 and J usage is TRBJ1-1; no firm D call. CDR3 sequence (DNA): TGTGCCAGCAGTTTGCGGGGATTGGGAGCTTTCTTT. Its translation: CASSLRGLGAFF.